Described below is a single TCR beta chain sequence and its context. V was pared by 3 bases and J by 8 bases, with 19 bases between. CDR3 length equals 15 residues. Per the germline V gene, CDR1 is MNHNS and CDR2 is SASEGT. Patients newly diagnosed with hyperthyroidism, under 2 months' duration, were aged 18 to 65, the study reports. Scientists amplified the TCR beta CDR3 regions from RNA transcripts. RT-PCR in the first round used HTBI primers; a second-round multiplex PCR followed. A single record per CDR3 protein comes from TCRdb applying MiXCR to the multiplex PCR reads. The sample carries hundreds of thousands of distinct CDR3 sequences, under 25% recorded once. This entry is derived from a study of Graves' ophthalmopathy and Graves' hyperthyroidism.

The chain uses TRBV6-1 and TRBJ1-1; weak D call: TRBD1 (5 bases). The clonotype originates from a young woman with stable Graves' hyperthyroidism. Sequences were obtained from peripheral blood. The CDR3 DNA is TGTGCCAGCAGTGACAACCGGGACCCCAGCAGAGAAGCTTTCTTT. Its protein product is CASSDNRDPSREAFF.